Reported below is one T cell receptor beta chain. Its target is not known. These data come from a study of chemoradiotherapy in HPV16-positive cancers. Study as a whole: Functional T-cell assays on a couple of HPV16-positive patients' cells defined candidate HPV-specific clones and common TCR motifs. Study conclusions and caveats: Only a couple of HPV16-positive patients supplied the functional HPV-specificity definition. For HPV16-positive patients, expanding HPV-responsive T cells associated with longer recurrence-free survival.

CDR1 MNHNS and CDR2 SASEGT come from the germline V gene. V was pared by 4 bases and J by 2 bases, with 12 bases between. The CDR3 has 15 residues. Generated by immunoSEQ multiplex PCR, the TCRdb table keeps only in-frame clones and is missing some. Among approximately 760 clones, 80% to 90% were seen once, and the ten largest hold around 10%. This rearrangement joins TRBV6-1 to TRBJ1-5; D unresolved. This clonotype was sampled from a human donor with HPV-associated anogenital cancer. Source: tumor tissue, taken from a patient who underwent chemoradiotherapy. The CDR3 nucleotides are TGTGCCAGCAGTGTAGCCAGGAATGGCAATCAGCCCCAGCATTTT. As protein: CASSVARNGNQPQHF.